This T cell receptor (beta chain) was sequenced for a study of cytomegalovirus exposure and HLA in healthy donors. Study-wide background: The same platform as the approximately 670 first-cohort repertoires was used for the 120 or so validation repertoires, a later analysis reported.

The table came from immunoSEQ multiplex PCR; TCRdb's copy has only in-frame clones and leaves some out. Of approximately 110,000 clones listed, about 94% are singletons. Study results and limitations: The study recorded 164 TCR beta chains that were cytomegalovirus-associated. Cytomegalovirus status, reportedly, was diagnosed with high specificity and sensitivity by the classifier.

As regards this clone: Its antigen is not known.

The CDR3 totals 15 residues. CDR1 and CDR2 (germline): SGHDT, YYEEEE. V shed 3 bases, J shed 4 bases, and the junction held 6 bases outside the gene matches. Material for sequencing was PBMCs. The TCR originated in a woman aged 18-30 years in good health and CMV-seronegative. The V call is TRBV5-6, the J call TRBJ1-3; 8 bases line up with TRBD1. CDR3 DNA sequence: TGTGCCAGCAGCTCCGACAGGGGACACGGAAACACCATATATTTT. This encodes CASSSDRGHGNTIYF.